This T cell receptor beta chain was recovered during a study of blood T cell repertoires in COVID-19. Study details: Samples taken during acute and convalescent COVID-19 were collected in the United States, Italy and Spain. Sources were T cells, B-cell-depleted T cells, or PBMCs; the material itself was cDNA or gDNA.

Authors' analysis steps: From reference gene primer amplification, estimates of nucleated cell counts were derived. Profiled with immunoSEQ multiplex PCR; TCRdb holds only in-frame clones, not every one. The DNA gave D and trimming, while V, J and clone size come from that table. The profile shows some 200,000 clones, roughly three quarters of them singletons. V lost 5 bases and J lost 7; bases outside the gene matches: 12. Germline V gene data show CDR1 as SGHRS and CDR2 as YFSETQ. This CDR3 is 16 amino acids long. The TCR was taken from a woman aged 50 to 60 with active or convalescent COVID-19. The J gene is TRBJ2-1, the V gene TRBV5-1, with 10 bases that match TRBD2. Sample: peripheral blood. CDR3 sequence reads: CASSTAPAGGPNEQFF. The CDR3 coding sequence is TGCGCCAGCAGTACAGCCCCAGCGGGGGGGCCGAATGAGCAGTTCTTC.